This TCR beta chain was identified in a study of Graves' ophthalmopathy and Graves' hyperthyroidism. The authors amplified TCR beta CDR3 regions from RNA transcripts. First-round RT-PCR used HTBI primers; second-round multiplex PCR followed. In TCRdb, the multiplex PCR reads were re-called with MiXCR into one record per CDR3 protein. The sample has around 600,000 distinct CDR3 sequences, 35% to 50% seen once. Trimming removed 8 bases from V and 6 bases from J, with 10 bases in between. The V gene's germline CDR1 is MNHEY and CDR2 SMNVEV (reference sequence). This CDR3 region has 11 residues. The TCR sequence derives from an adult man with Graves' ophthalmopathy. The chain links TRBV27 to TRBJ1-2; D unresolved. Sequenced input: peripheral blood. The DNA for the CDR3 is TGTGCCAGCGGCGACCGGCATGGCTACACCTTC. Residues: CASGDRHGYTF.